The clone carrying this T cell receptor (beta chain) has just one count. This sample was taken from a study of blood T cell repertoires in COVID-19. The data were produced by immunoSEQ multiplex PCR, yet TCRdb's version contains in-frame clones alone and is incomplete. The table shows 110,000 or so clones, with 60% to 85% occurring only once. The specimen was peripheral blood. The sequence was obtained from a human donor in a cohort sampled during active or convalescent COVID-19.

In DNA form, the CDR3 reads TGTGCCAGCACCCGAGACAGGGTCGACGAGCAGTACTTC. It specifies CASTRDRVDEQYF. The rearrangement uses TRBV12-3 or TRBV12-4 and TRBJ2-7; 7 bases line up with TRBD1. Unmatched junction bases numbered 8, after V lost 7 bases and J lost 5 bases. CDR3 length: 13 residues.